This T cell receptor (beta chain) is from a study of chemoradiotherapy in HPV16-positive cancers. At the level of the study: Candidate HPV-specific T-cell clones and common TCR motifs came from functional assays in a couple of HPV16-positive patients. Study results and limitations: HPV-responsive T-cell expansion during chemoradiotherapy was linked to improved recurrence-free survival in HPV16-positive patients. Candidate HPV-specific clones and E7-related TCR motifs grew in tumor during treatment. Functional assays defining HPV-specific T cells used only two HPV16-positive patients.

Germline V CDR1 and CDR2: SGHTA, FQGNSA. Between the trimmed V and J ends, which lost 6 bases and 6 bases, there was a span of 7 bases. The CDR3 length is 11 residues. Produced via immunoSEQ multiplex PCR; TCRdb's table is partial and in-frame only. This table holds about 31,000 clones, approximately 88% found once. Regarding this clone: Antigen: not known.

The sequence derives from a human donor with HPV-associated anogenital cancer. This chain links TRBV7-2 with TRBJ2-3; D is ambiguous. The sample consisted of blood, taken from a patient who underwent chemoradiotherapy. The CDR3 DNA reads TGTGCCAGCAGTACAGTGGATACGCAGTATTTT. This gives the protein CASSTVDTQYF.